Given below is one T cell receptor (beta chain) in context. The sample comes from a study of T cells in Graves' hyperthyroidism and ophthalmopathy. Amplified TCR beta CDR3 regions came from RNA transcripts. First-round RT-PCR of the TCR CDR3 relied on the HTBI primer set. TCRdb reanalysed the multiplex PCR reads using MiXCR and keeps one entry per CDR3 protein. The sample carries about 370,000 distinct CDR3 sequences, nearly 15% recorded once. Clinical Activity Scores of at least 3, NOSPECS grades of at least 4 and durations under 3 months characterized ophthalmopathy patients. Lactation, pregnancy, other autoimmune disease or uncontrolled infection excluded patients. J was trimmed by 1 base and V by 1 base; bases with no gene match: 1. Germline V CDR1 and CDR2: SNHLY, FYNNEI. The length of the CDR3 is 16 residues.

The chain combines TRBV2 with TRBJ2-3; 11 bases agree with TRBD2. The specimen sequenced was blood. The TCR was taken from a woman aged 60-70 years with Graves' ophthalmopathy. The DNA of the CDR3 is TGTGCCAGCAGTGAAGAACTAGCGGGAGGCACAGATACGCAGTATTTT. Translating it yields CASSEELAGGTDTQYF.